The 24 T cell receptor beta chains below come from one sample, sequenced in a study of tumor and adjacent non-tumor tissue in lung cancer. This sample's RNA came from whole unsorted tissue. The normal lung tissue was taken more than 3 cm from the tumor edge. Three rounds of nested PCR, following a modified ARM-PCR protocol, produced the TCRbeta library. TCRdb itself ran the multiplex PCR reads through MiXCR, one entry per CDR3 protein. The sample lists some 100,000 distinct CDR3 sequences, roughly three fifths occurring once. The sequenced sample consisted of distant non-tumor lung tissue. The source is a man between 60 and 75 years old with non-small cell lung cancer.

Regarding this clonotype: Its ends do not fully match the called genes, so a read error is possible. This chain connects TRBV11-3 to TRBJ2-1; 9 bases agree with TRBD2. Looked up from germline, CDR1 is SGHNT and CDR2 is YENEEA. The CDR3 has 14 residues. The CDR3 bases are TGTGCTAGCAGCTGTGAAGGACTAGCGAATGAGCAGCTCTTC. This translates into CASSCEGLANEQLF. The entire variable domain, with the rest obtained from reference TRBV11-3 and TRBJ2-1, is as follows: EAGVVQSPRYKIIEKKQPVAFWCNPISGHNTLYWYLQNLGQGPELLIRYENEEAVDDSQLPKDRFSAERLKGVDSTLKIQPAELGDSAVYLCASSCEGLANEQLFGPGTRLTVL.

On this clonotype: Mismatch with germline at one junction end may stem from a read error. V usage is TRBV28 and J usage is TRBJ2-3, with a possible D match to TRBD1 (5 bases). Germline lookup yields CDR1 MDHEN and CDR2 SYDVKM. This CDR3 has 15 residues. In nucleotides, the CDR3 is TGTGCCAGCAGTTCACCCGCGCCTCTTACAGGTACGCAGTATTTT. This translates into CASSSPAPLTGTQYF.

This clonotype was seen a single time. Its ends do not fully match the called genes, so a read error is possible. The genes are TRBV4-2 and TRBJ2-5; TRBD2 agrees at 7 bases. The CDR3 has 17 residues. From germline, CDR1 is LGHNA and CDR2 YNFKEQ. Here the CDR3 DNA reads TGTGACAGCAGCCCCACCCTGATTAGCGGGTCCCAAGAGACCCAGTACTTC. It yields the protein CDSSPTLISGSQETQYF.

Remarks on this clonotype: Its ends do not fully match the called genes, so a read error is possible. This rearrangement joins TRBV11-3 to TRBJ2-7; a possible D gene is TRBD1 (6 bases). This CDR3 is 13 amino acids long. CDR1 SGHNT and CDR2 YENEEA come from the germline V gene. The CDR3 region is CAISLVRGGEEYF. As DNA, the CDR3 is TGTGCCATCAGCTTAGTGCGTGGGGGCGAGGAGTACTTC.

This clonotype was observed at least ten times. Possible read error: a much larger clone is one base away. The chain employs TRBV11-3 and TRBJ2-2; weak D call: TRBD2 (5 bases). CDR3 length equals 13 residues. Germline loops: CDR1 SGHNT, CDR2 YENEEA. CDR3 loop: CASSLVLSGELVF. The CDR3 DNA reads TGTGCCAGCAGCTTAGTCCTGTCCGGGGAGCTGGTTTTT.

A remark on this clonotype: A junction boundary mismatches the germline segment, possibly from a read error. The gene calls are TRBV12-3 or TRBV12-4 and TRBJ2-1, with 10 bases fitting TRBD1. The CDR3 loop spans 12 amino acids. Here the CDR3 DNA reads TGTGCCAGCAGGCCCGGGACAGGGGTTATGTCCTTC. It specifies CASRPGTGVMSF.

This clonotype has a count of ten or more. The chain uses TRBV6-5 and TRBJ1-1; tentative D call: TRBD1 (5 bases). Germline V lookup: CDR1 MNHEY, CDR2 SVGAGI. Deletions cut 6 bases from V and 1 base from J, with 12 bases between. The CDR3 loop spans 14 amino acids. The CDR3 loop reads CASRPGRKNTEAFF. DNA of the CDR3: TGTGCCAGCAGACCGGGACGGAAGAACACTGAAGCTTTCTTT.

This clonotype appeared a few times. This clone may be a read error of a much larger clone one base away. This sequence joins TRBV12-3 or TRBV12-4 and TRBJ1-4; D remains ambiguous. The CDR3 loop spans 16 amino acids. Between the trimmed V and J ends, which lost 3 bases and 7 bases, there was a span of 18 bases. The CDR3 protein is CASSFFVGGSIEKLFF. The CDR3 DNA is TGTGCCAGCAGTTTTTTTGTAGGAGGGTCAATTGAAAAACTGTTTTTT.

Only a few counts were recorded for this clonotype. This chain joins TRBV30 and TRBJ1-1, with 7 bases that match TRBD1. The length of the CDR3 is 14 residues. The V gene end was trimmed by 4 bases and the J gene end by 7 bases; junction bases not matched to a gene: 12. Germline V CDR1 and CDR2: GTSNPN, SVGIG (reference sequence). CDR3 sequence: CAWTNAGTVLEAFF. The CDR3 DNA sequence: TGTGCCTGGACGAACGCTGGGACAGTACTTGAAGCTTTCTTT.

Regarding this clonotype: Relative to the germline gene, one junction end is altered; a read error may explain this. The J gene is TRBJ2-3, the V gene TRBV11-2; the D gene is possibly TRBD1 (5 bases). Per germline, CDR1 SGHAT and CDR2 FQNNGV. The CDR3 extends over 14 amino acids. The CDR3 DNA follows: TGTGACAGCAGCCACAGGACCTCTATGGCTACGCAGTATTTT. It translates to CDSSHRTSMATQYF. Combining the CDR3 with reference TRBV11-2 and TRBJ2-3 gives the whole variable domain EAGVAQSPRYKIIEKRQSVAFWCNPISGHATLYWYQQILGQGPKLLIQFQNNGVVDDSQLPKDRFSAERLKGVDSTLKIQPAKLEDSAVYLCDSSHRTSMATQYFGPGTRLTVL.

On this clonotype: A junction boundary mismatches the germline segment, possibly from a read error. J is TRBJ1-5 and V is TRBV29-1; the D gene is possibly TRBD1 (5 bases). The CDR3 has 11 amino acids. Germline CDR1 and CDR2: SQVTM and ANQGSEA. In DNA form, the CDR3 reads TGTAGCGTTGAGTTAGGGGCGCTCCAGCATTTT. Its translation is CSVELGALQHF. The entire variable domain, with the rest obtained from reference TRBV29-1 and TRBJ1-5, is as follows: SAVISQKPSRDICQRGTSLTIQCQVDSQVTMMFWYRQQPGQSLTLIATANQGSEATYESGFVIDKFPISRPNLTFSTLTVSNMSPEDSSIYLCSVELGALQHFGDGTRLSIL.

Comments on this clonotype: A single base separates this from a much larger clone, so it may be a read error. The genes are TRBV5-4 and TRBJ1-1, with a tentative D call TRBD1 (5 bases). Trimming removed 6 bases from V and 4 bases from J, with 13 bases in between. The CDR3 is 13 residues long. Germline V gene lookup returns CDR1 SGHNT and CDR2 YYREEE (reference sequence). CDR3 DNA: TGTGCCAGCAACTGGGGGGGGTCCACTGAAGCTTTCTTT. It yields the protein CASNWGGSTEAFF.

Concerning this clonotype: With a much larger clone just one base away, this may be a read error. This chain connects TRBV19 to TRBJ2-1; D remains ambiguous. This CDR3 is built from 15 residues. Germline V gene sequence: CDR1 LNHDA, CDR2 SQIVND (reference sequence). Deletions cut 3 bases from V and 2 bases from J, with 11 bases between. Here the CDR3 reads CASSIESSTYNEQFF. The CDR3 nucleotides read TGTGCCAGTAGTATCGAAAGTTCTACCTACAATGAGCAGTTCTTC.

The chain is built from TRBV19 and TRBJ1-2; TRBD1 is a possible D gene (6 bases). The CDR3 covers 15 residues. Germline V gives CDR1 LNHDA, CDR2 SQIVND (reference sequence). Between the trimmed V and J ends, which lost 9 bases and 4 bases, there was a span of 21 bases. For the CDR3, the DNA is TGTGCCAGGCAAGAAGGGGGGATGGGGGCCTATGGCTACACCTTC. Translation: CARQEGGMGAYGYTF.

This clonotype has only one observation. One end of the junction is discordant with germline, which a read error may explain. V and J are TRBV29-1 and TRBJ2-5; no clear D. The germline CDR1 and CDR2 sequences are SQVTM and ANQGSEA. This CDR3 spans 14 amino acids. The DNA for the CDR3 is TGCATCGTTTCTGGAGTGCGATTATTGGATACCCAGTACTTC. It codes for CIVSGVRLLDTQYF.

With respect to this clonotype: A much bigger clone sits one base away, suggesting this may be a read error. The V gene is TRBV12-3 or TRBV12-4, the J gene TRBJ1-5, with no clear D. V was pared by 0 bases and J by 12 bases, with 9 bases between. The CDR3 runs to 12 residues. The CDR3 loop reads CASSLALRHQHF. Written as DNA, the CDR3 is TGTGCCAGCAGTTTAGCGCTCCGCCACCAGCATTTT.

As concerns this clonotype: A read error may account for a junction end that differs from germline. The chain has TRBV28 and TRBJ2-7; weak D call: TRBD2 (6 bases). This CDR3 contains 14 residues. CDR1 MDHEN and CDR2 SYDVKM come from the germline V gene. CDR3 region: CASSLAGYAYEKYF. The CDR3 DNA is TGTGCCAGCAGTCTTGCGGGGTATGCCTACGAGAAGTACTTC. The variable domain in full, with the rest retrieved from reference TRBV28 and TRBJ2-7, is DVKVTQSSRYLVKRTGEKVFLECVQDMDHENMFWYRQDPGLGLRLIYFSYDVKMKEKGDIPEGYSVSREKKERFSLILESASTNQTSMYLCASSLAGYAYEKYFGPGTRLTVT.

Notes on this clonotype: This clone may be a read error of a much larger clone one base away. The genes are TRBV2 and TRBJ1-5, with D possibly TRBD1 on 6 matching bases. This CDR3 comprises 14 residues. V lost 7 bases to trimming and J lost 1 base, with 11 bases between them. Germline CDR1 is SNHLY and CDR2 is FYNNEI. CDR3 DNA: TGTGCCAGCACTGGACAGAAGAGCAATCAGCCCCAGCATTTT. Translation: CASTGQKSNQPQHF.

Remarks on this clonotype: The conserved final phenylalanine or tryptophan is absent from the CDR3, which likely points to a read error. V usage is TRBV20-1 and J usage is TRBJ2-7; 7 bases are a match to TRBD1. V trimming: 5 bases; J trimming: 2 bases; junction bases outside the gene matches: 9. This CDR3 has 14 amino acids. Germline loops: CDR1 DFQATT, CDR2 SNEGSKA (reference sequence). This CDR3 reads CSASDRNPPYEQYS. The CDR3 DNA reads TGCAGTGCTTCGGACAGGAATCCACCCTACGAGCAGTACTCC.

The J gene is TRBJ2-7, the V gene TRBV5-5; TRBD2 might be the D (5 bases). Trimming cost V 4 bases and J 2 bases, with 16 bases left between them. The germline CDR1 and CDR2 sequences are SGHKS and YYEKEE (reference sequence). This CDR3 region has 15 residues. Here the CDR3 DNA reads TGTGCCAGCAGCGCCGGGATCAGTCCTACCTACGAGCAGTACTTC. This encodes CASSAGISPTYEQYF.

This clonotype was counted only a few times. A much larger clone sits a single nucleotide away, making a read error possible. In DNA form, the CDR3 reads TGTGCCATCAGAGGGGCGGGGGCATGCACAGATACGCAGTATTTT. It translates to CAIRGAGACTDTQYF. The chain links TRBV10-3 to TRBJ2-3, with a possible D match to TRBD2 (7 bases). The V end was cut by 6 bases, the J end by 1 base, with 14 bases between. Germline V gives CDR1 ENHRY, CDR2 SYGVKD. The CDR3 has 15 residues.

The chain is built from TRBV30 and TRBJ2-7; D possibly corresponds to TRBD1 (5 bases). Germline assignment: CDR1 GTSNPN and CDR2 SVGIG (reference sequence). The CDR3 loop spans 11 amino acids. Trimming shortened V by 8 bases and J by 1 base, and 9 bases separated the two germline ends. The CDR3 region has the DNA TGTGCCCTAAAGGGGTCCTACGAGCAGTACTTC. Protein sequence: CALKGSYEQYF.

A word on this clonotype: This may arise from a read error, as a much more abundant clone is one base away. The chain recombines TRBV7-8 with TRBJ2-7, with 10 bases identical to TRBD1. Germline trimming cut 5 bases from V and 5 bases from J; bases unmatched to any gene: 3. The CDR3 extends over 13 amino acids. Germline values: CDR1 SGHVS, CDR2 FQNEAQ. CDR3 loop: CASSRDRGHEQYF. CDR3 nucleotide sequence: TGTGCCAGCAGCCGGGACAGGGGCCACGAGCAGTACTTC.

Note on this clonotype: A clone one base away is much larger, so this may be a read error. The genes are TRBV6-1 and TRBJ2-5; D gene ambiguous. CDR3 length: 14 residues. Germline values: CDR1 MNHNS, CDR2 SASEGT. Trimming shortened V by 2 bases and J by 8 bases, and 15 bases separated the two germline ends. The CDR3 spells CASSESGWAHTQYF. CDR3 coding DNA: TGTGCCAGCAGTGAATCCGGCTGGGCCCATACCCAGTACTTC.